A selection of T cell receptor beta chains follows, all from one sample in a study of PD-1 blockade in classical Hodgkin lymphoma. TCRdb's table, derived via immunoSEQ multiplex PCR, lists solely in-frame clones and lacks some. The profile shows about 110,000 clones, 80% to 90% of them singletons. This specimen consisted of peripheral blood mononuclear cells (PBMCs), obtained before the second cycle of nivolumab. The receptors originated from a human donor with classical Hodgkin lymphoma. CDR3s include the opening cysteine and the closing phenylalanine or tryptophan.

v_gene: TRBV6-5; CDR3aa: CASSHRSSYNSPLHF
v_gene: TRBV7-2; CDR3aa: CASSPLTSGRAITEQYF
v_gene: TRBV5-4; CDR3aa: CASSASGGRTEAFF
v_gene: TRBV27; CDR3aa: CASSLTTGRVDTQYF
v_gene: TRBV10-1; CDR3aa: CASSRFSGGELFF
v_gene: TRBV19; CDR3aa: CASFDRANEKLFF
v_gene: TRBV4-3; CDR3aa: CASSQEVHGRGTDTQYF
v_gene: TRBV4-1; CDR3aa: CASSQHVGETQYF
v_gene: TRBV28; CDR3aa: CASRSSGRRVGGELFF
v_gene: TRBV27; CDR3aa: CASSSSPLAYTGELFF
v_gene: TRBV19; CDR3aa: CASSIRAEANYGYTF
v_gene: TRBV6-1; CDR3aa: CASSGPDAVTYEQYF
v_gene: TRBV5-1; CDR3aa: CASSLATGGQTQYF
v_gene: TRBV7-2; CDR3aa: CASSSLSEQYF
v_gene: TRBV6-5; CDR3aa: CASSSRGSTEAFF
v_gene: TRBV11-2; CDR3aa: CASSLDRINIDNEQFF
v_gene: TRBV4-1; CDR3aa: CASSQEDLGGYGYTF
v_gene: TRBV7-2; CDR3aa: CASSKNPTTSTDTQYF
v_gene: TRBV2; CDR3aa: CASSEGGSGTEAFF
v_gene: TRBV18; CDR3aa: CASSPERGQFF
v_gene: TRBV7-2; CDR3aa: CASSFGLASYNEQFF
v_gene: TRBV6-6; CDR3aa: CASSPTQGSSYNEQFF
v_gene: TRBV30; CDR3aa: CAWSDIGLYNEQFF
v_gene: TRBV7-9; CDR3aa: CASSLSGTGANVLTF
v_gene: TRBV7-2; CDR3aa: CASSSLAGGLTNTGELFF
v_gene: TRBV28; CDR3aa: CASSGNGELFF